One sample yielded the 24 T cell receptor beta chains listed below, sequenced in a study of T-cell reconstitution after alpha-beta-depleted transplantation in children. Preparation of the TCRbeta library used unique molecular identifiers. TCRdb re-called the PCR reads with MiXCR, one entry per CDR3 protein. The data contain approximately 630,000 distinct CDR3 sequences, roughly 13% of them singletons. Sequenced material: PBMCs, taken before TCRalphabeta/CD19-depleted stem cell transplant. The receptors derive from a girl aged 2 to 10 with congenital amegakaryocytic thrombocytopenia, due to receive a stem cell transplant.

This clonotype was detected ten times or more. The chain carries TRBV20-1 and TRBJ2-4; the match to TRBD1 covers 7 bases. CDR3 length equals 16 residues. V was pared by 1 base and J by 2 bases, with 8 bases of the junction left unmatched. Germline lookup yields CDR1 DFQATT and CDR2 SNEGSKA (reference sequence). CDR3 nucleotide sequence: TGCAGTGCTAGAGTTTTGGTGACAGGGACCAAAAACATTCAGTACTTC. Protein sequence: CSARVLVTGTKNIQYF.

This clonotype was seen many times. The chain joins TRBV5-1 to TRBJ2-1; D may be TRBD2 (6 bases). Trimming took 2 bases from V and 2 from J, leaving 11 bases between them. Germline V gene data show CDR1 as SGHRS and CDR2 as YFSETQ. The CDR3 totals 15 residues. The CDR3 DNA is TGCGCCAGCAGCTTAGAGCGGAGGGCCTACAATGAGCAGTTCTTC. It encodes CASSLERRAYNEQFF.

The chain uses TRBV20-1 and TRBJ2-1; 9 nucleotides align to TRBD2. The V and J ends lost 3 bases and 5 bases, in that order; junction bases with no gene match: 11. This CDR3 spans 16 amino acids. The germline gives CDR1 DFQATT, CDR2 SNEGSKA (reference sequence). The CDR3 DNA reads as TGCAGTGCTAGTACCCGGGCGACTAGCGGAAACAATGAGCAGTTCTTC. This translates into CSASTRATSGNNEQFF.

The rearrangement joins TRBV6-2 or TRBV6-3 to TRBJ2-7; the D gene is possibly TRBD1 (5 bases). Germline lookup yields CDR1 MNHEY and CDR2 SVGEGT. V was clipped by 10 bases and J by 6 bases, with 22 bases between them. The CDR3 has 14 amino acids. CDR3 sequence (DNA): TGTGCCACCCTGAGGACACCTTTTTCTCGCGAGCAGTACTTC. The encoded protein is CATLRTPFSREQYF.

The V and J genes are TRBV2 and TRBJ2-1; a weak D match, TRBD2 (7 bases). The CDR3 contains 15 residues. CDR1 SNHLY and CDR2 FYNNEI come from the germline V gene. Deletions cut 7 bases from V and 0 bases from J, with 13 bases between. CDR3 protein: CASIRGGSSYNEQFF. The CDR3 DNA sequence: TGTGCCAGCATCAGGGGCGGGAGCTCCTACAATGAGCAGTTCTTC.

The CDR3 sequence is CASSLVAGFTYNEQFF. CDR3 DNA: TGTGCCAGCAGCTTGGTTGCGGGATTTACTTACAATGAGCAGTTCTTC. The chain carries TRBV5-4 and TRBJ2-1; a possible D gene is TRBD2 (6 bases). Germline loops: CDR1 SGHNT, CDR2 YYREEE (reference sequence). This CDR3 comprises 16 residues. The V and J ends lost 0 bases and 4 bases respectively, with 14 bases between them.

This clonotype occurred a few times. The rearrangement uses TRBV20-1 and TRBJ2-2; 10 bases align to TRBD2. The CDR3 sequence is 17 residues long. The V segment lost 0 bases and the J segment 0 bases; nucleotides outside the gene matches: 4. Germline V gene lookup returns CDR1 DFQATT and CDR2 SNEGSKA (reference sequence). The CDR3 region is CSARDRLAGANTGELFF. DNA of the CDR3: TGCAGTGCTAGAGATCGTCTAGCGGGAGCGAACACCGGGGAGCTGTTTTTT.

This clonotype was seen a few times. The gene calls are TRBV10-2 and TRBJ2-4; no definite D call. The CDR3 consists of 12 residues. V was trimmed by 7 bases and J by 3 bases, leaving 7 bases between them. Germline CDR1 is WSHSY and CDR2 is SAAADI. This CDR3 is CASKDFKNIQYF. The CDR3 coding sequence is TGCGCCAGCAAGGATTTCAAAAACATTCAGTACTTC.

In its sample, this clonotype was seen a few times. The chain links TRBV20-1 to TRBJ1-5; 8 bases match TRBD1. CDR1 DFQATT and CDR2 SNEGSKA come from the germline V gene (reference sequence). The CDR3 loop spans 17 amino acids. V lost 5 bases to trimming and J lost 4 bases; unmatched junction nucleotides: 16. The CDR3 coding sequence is TGCAGTGCTGCTACGGGACAGGTCTTGGGGAGGAATCAGCCCCAGCATTTT. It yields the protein CSAATGQVLGRNQPQHF.

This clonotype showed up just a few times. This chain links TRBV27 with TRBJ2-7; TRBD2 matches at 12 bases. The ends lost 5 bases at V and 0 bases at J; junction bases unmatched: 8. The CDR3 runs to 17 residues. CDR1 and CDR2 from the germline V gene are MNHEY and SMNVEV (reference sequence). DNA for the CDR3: TGTGCCAGCAGTCCACTAGCGGGAGGCCTTTCCTCCTACGAGCAGTACTTC. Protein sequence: CASSPLAGGLSSYEQYF.

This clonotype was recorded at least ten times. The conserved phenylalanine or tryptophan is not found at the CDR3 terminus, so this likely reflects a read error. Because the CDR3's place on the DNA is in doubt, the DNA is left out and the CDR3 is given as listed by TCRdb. The CDR3 sequence: CRAIPGPL. The J gene is TRBJ1-1, the V gene TRBV20-1; the table's TRBD1 call for D was not verified on the DNA. Germline CDR1 DFQATT, CDR2 SNEGSKA (reference sequence). The CDR3 adds up to 8 amino acids, both ends counted.

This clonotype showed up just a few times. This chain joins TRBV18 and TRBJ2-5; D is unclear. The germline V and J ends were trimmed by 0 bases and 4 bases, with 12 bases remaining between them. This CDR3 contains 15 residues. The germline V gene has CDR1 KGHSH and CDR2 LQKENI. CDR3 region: CASSPPAVLLETQYF. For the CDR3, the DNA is TGTGCCAGCTCACCACCGGCCGTCTTATTAGAGACCCAGTACTTC.

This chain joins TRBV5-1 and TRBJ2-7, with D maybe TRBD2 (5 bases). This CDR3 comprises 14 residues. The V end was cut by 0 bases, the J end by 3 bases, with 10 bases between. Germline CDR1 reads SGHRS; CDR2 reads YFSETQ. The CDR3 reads CASSLDQRSYEQYF. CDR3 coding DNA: TGCGCCAGCAGCTTGGATCAGCGGAGCTACGAGCAGTACTTC.

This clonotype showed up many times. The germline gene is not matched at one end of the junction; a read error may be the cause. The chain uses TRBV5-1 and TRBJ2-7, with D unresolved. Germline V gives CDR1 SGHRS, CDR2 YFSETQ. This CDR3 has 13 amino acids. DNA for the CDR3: TGCGCCAGCAGGTTGGGCGATTCGTACGAGCAGTACTTC. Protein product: CASRLGDSYEQYF. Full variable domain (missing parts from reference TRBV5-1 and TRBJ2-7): KAGVTQTPRYLIKTRGQQVTLSCSPISGHRSVSWYQQTPGQGLQFLFEYFSETQRNKGNFPGRFSGRQFSNSRSEMNVSTLELGDSALYLCASRLGDSYEQYFGPGTRLTVT.

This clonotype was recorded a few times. The CDR3 DNA is TGTGCCAGCTCACCGACCCGGAGCGGTTCAAGATACGAGCAGTACTTC. As protein: CASSPTRSGSRYEQYF. V is TRBV18 and J is TRBJ2-7, with D maybe TRBD2 (5 bases). Germline V lookup: CDR1 KGHSH, CDR2 LQKENI. Trimming took 3 bases from V and 4 from J, leaving 19 bases between them. There are 16 residues in the CDR3.

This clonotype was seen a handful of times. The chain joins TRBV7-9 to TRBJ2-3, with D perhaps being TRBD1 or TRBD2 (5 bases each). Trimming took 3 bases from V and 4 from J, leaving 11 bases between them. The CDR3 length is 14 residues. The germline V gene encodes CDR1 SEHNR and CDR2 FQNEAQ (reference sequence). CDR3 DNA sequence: TGTGCCAGCAGCTTGGGGACGGGATCAGATACGCAGTATTTT. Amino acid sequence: CASSLGTGSDTQYF.

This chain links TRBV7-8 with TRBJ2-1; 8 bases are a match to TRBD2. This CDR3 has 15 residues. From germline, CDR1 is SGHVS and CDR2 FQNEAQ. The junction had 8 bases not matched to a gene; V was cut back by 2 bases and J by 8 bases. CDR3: CASSLSRTSNDEQFF. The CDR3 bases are TGTGCCAGCAGCTTATCGAGGACTAGCAACGATGAGCAGTTCTTC.

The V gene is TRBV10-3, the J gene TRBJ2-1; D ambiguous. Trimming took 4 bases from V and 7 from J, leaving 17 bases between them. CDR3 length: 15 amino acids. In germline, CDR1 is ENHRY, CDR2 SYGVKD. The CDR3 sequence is CAISGPQTRGNEQFF. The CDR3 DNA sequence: TGTGCCATCAGTGGGCCACAGACGAGAGGTAATGAGCAGTTCTTC.

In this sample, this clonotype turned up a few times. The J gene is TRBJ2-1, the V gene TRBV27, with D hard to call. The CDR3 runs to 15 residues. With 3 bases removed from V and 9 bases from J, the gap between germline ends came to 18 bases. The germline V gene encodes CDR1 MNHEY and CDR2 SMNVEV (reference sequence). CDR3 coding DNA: TGTGCCAGCAGTTTCGCCTTACACCCAGTGGTTGAGCAGTTCTTC. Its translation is CASSFALHPVVEQFF.

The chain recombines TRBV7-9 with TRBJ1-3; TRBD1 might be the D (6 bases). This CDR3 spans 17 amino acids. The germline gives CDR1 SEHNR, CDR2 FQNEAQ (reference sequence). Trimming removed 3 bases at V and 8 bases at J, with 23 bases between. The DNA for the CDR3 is TGTGCCAGCAGCTTCACCGCCGGGACAACCTACGTGGACACCATATATTTT. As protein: CASSFTAGTTYVDTIYF.

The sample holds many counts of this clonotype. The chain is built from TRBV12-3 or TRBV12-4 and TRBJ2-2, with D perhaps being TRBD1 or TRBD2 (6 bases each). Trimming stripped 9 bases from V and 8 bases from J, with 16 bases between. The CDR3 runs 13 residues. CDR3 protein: CASWLGGGGELFF. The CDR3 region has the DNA TGTGCCAGTTGGTTGGGGGGCGGAGGGGAGCTGTTTTTT.

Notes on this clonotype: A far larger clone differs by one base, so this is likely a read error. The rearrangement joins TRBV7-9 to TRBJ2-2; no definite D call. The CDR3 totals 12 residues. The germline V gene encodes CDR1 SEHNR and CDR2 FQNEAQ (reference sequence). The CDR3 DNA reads TGTGCCATCAGCTTTGGAACCGGGGAGCTGTTTTTT. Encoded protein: CAISFGTGELFF.

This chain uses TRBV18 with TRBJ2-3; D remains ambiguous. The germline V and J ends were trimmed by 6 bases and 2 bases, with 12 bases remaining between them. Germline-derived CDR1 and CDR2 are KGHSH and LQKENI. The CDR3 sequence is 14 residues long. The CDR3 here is CASSRSGVTDTQYF. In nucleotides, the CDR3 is TGTGCCAGCTCCCGGAGTGGGGTCACAGATACGCAGTATTTT.

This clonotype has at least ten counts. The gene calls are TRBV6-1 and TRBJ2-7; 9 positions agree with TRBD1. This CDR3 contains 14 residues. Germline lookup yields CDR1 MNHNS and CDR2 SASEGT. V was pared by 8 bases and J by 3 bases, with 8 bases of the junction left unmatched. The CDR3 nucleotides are TGTGCCAGCCGACGGGACAGGGATTACTACGAGCAGTACTTC. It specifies CASRRDRDYYEQYF.